The TCR beta chain described here comes from a study of blood T cell repertoires in COVID-19. For the study at large: There were acute and convalescent COVID-19 samples, and they came from the United States, Italy and Spain. Nucleic acid was either cDNA or gDNA, and it came from T cells, B-cell-depleted T cells, or PBMCs.

V was pared by 2 bases and J by 1 base, with 9 bases between. The CDR3 consists of 14 residues. Per the germline V gene, CDR1 is MNHNY and CDR2 is SVGAGI (reference sequence). Original processing methods: How many nucleated cells were present was estimated from reference gene primer amplification. TCRdb's table, derived via immunoSEQ multiplex PCR, lists solely in-frame clones and lacks some. V, J and clone size are those of that table, while D and trimming were read from the DNA. Among 190,000 or so clones listed, approximately 84% were seen once. The sequenced sample consisted of peripheral blood. The chain employs TRBV6-6 and TRBJ2-7; D possibly corresponds to TRBD1 (6 bases). This receptor was obtained from a human donor with acute or convalescent COVID-19. The donor label of this sample is uncertain. The CDR3 nucleotides read TGTGCCAGCAGTTACCTCACAGGGTCCTACGAGCAGTACTTC. It yields the protein CASSYLTGSYEQYF.